One sample yielded the 18 T cell receptor beta chains listed below, sequenced in a study of cytomegalovirus exposure and HLA in healthy donors. Assay used: immunoSEQ multiplex PCR; TCRdb lists only in-frame clones, some missing. Seen here are 250,000 or so clones, more than 75% observed once, and the top ten hold less than 3%. The sequencing sample was made of PBMCs. The receptors were gathered from a man aged 18 to 30 in good health and CMV-seronegative.

J is TRBJ2-5 and V is TRBV21-1; the table's D call of TRBD1 was not tested on the DNA. TRBV21-1 is labeled a pseudogene. The CDR3 sequence is 15 residues long. In nucleotides, the CDR3 is TGTGCCAGCAGCAAAGAGCAGGGGAATCAAGAGACCCAGTACTTC. Translation gives CASSKEQGNQETQYF.

This chain links TRBV9 with TRBJ2-7; 8 bases align to TRBD1. V shed 1 base, J shed 4 bases, and the junction held 13 bases outside the gene matches. The CDR3 runs 17 residues. CDR1 is SGDLS and CDR2 is YYNGEE in the germline V gene. The CDR3 spells CASSVSPLTGTGYEQYF. CDR3 nucleotide sequence: TGTGCCAGCAGCGTAAGCCCATTGACCGGGACAGGTTACGAGCAGTACTTC.

The genes are TRBV4-2 and TRBJ2-7, with D maybe TRBD2 (6 bases). The CDR3 runs to 16 residues. The germline V and J ends were trimmed by 4 bases and 1 base, with 17 bases remaining between them. Germline loops: CDR1 LGHNA, CDR2 YNFKEQ. CDR3: CASSLLFTAGSYEQYF. In DNA form, the CDR3 reads TGTGCCAGCAGCCTTCTATTTACAGCGGGTTCCTACGAGCAGTACTTC.

This clone has just one count. The chain couples TRBV5-4 to TRBJ2-7, with 7 positions matching TRBD1. The junction had 10 bases not matched to a gene; V was cut back by 0 bases and J by 7 bases. This CDR3 contains 15 residues. The germline CDR1 and CDR2 sequences are SGHNT and YYREEE (reference sequence). DNA of the CDR3: TGTGCCAGCAGCTTGGAGGGGACAGTAGCTCGTGAGCAGTACTTC. This translates into CASSLEGTVAREQYF.

This rearrangement joins TRBV29-1 to TRBJ1-4; maybe TRBD1 (5 bases). V was shortened by 7 bases and J by 8 bases, with 20 bases between the two germline ends. In germline, CDR1 is SQVTM, CDR2 ANQGSEA. The CDR3 runs to 14 residues. CDR3 sequence: CSAPGGERGEKLFF. The CDR3 region has the DNA TGCAGCGCCCCTGGGGGGGAACGAGGAGAAAAACTGTTTTTT.

J is TRBJ1-4 and V is TRBV6-6; D is uncertain. V lost 2 bases, J lost 8 bases, and 9 bases lay in between. Per the germline V gene, CDR1 is MNHNY and CDR2 is SVGAGI (reference sequence). The CDR3 runs 13 residues. CDR3 coding DNA: TGTGCCAGCAGTTACCGGGGTTGGGAAAAACTGTTTTTT. It is translated as CASSYRGWEKLFF.

This sequence joins TRBV28 and TRBJ2-5; 7 bases agree with TRBD1. The CDR3 consists of 12 residues. The V gene's germline CDR1 is MDHEN and CDR2 SYDVKM. The V segment lost 10 bases and the J segment 5 bases; nucleotides outside the gene matches: 7. CDR3 sequence: CATRQGRETQYF. The CDR3 DNA sequence: TGTGCCACTCGACAGGGTCGGGAGACCCAGTACTTC.

The chain uses TRBV9 and TRBJ2-1, with 8 bases identical to TRBD2. This CDR3 has 15 residues. Germline CDR1 SGDLS, CDR2 YYNGEE. V lost 0 bases, J lost 8 bases, and 7 bases stayed unmatched. CDR3 DNA sequence: TGTGCCAGCAGCGTAGGACCGGGACTAGTAGATGAGCAGTTCTTC. The encoded protein is CASSVGPGLVDEQFF.

V and J are TRBV11-2 and TRBJ2-5, with D possibly TRBD2 on 6 matching bases. The length of the CDR3 is 15 residues. The germline V gene encodes CDR1 SGHAT and CDR2 FQNNGV. V was shortened by 4 bases and J by 5 bases, with 17 bases between the two germline ends. The CDR3 DNA reads as TGTGCCAGCAGCTGGTTGGGGGAGGCCTTGGAGACCCAGTACTTC. This sequence encodes CASSWLGEALETQYF. The full variable domain, its missing parts supplied by reference TRBV11-2 and TRBJ2-5, is EAGVAQSPRYKIIEKRQSVAFWCNPISGHATLYWYQQILGQGPKLLIQFQNNGVVDDSQLPKDRFSAERLKGVDSTLKIQPAKLEDSAVYLCASSWLGEALETQYFGPGTRLLVL.

Worth noting for this clone: Other DNA variants within this sample encode the same CDR3. The chain has TRBV5-4 and TRBJ1-2; 7 bases are shared with TRBD1. J lost 8 bases, V lost 5 bases, and 15 bases had no gene match. Per germline, CDR1 SGHNT and CDR2 YYREEE (reference sequence). This CDR3 comprises 15 residues. As DNA, the CDR3 is TGTGCCAGCAGTCCGATACTAGACAGGGATGACGGCTACACCTTC. Encoded protein: CASSPILDRDDGYTF.

The chain's CDR3 is CASTMDMTEAFF. CDR3 sequence (DNA): TGTGCCAGCACCATGGACATGACTGAAGCTTTCTTT. The chain combines TRBV6-6 with TRBJ1-1; D may be TRBD1 (5 bases). The germline CDR1 and CDR2 sequences are MNHNY and SVGAGI (reference sequence). V lost 7 bases and J 5 bases, leaving 11 bases between the germline ends. This CDR3 is 12 amino acids long.

This clone was picked up a small number of times. The chain uses TRBV19 and TRBJ1-5; maybe TRBD1 (5 bases). Trimming stripped 3 bases from V and 11 bases from J, with 14 bases between. Germline loops: CDR1 LNHDA, CDR2 SQIVND (reference sequence). This CDR3 region has 13 residues. The CDR3 region has the DNA TGTGCCAGTAGTATCTTCGGGACTGAAGCCCAGCATTTT. Its translation is CASSIFGTEAQHF. The variable domain in full, completed from reference TRBV19 and TRBJ1-5, reads DGGITQSPKYLFRKEGQNVTLSCEQNLNHDAMYWYRQDPGQGLRLIYYSQIVNDFQKGDIAEGYSVSREKKESFPLTVTSAQKNPTAFYLCASSIFGTEAQHFGDGTRLSIL.

The V and J genes are TRBV7-6 and TRBJ2-3; D gene ambiguous. Trimming stripped 5 bases from V and 4 bases from J, with 19 bases between. The CDR3 sequence is 16 residues long. Germline CDR1 and CDR2: SGHVS and FNYEAQ. The CDR3 region is CASSPTDSYRADTQYF. DNA for the CDR3: TGTGCCAGCAGCCCGACCGATTCCTACCGGGCAGATACGCAGTATTTT.

The V and J genes are TRBV28 and TRBJ2-1; D is possibly TRBD2 (7 bases). Between the trimmed V and J ends, which lost 7 bases and 7 bases, there was a span of 20 bases. Germline V gene data show CDR1 as MDHEN and CDR2 as SYDVKM. The CDR3 extends over 15 amino acids. This CDR3 reads CASNTGLEGTNEQFF. In DNA, the CDR3 is TGTGCCAGCAACACCGGACTAGAAGGGACAAATGAGCAGTTCTTC.

The CDR3 region is CASSVGQETQYF. The CDR3 DNA follows: TGTGCCAGCAGCGTCGGCCAAGAGACCCAGTACTTC. V and J are TRBV7-2 and TRBJ2-5, with no clear D. Germline values: CDR1 SGHTA, CDR2 FQGNSA. The CDR3 spans 12 residues. The V gene lost 5 bases and the J gene lost 1 base, with 5 bases spanning the gap.

This rearrangement joins TRBV2 to TRBJ1-2, with TRBD1 identical over 11 bases. The V segment lost 4 bases and the J segment 12 bases; nucleotides outside the gene matches: 16. This CDR3 has 16 residues. Per the germline V gene, CDR1 is SNHLY and CDR2 is FYNNEI. In DNA, the CDR3 is TGTGCCAGCAGTGCCGGGACAGGGGGGACATATGGCTACGACACCTTC. It yields the protein CASSAGTGGTYGYDTF.

The V and J genes are TRBV12-5 and TRBJ2-7; 10 nucleotides match TRBD1. CDR3 length: 15 amino acids. The germline V gene encodes CDR1 LGHNT and CDR2 FRNRAP. The V gene end was trimmed by 4 bases and the J gene end by 2 bases; junction bases not matched to a gene: 5. DNA for the CDR3: TGTGCTAGTGGTTCGGGACAGGGGAACCCCTACGAGCAGTACTTC. It encodes CASGSGQGNPYEQYF.

The rearrangement joins TRBV7-8 to TRBJ1-4; tentatively, D is TRBD1 (6 bases). CDR1 is SGHVS, CDR2 FQNEAQ, per germline. Trimming pared 5 bases from V and 4 bases from J, leaving 17 bases between. This CDR3 is built from 16 residues. CDR3 protein: CASSGTTGTHNEKLFF. In DNA form, the CDR3 reads TGTGCCAGCAGCGGCACCACCGGGACACATAATGAAAAACTGTTTTTT.